The 19 T cell receptor beta chains below all came from one sample that was sequenced in a study of blood T cell repertoires in COVID-19. The repertoire was sequenced with immunoSEQ multiplex PCR; TCRdb's copy has only in-frame clones and lacks some. The sample includes 190,000 or so clones, under 85% seen only once; the top ten take 9.8%. Sequenced input: peripheral blood. The receptors originated from an elderly woman with acute or convalescent COVID-19.

V is TRBV9 and J is TRBJ2-7; D not resolved. V was shortened by 0 bases and J by 0 bases, with 10 bases between the two germline ends. The CDR3 has 15 amino acids. CDR1 is SGDLS and CDR2 is YYNGEE in the germline V gene. The CDR3 region is CASSVEAGPSYEQYF. CDR3 DNA sequence: TGTGCCAGCAGCGTAGAGGCAGGTCCCTCCTACGAGCAGTACTTC.

This clone has at least ten counts. This chain joins TRBV21-1 and TRBJ1-1. TRBV21-1 is termed a pseudogene. The CDR3 runs 17 residues. The CDR3 reads CASSNKSGDTLNTEAFF. CDR3 nucleotides: TGTGCCAGCAGCAACAAAAGCGGGGACACCCTGAACACTGAAGCTTTCTTT.

The chain links TRBV7-9 to TRBJ1-4; no clear D. Germline CDR1 SEHNR, CDR2 FQNEAQ (reference sequence). The CDR3 runs to 15 residues. V shed 2 bases and J shed 8 bases, with 15 bases lying between them. The DNA for the CDR3 is TGTGCCAGCAGCTTAAGGCTCGCGGGTGGAGAAAAACTGTTTTTT. This codes for CASSLRLAGGEKLFF.

The rearrangement joins TRBV9 to TRBJ2-5; weak D call: TRBD2 (5 bases). The CDR3 is 15 amino acids. Trimming stripped 4 bases from V and 4 bases from J, with 17 bases between. CDR1 and CDR2 from the germline V gene are SGDLS and YYNGEE. The CDR3 loop reads CASSPLVLARETQYF. As DNA, the CDR3 is TGTGCCAGCAGCCCCCTGGTGCTAGCCAGAGAGACCCAGTACTTC.

The chain joins TRBV10-3 to TRBJ1-4, with no clear D. Germline assignment: CDR1 ENHRY and CDR2 SYGVKD. Trimming took off 6 bases at V and 7 bases at J, with 12 bases between the two ends. This CDR3 has 13 residues. The CDR3 loop is CAIRAGLFEKLFF. The CDR3 DNA reads TGTGCCATCAGGGCAGGACTGTTTGAAAAACTGTTTTTT.

The V call is TRBV4-1, the J call TRBJ2-6, with D hard to call. The germline CDR1 and CDR2 sequences are MGHRA and YSYEKL. The CDR3 consists of 15 residues. Trimming removed 2 bases from V and 0 bases from J, with 5 bases in between. CDR3 amino acids: CASSQPSSGANVLTF. The DNA of the CDR3 is TGCGCCAGCAGCCAACCCAGCTCTGGGGCCAACGTCCTGACTTTC.

The rearrangement uses TRBV11-2 and TRBJ2-7; the match to TRBD1 covers 8 bases. The germline V gene encodes CDR1 SGHAT and CDR2 FQNNGV. The CDR3 extends over 14 amino acids. V was clipped by 6 bases and J by 5 bases; unmatched bases: 9. CDR3 sequence reads: CASSWTGSVDEQYF. The CDR3 region has the DNA TGTGCCAGCAGTTGGACAGGGAGTGTCGACGAGCAGTACTTC.

The gene calls are TRBV4-3 and TRBJ2-5; D is unclear. The V and J ends lost 0 bases and 5 bases respectively, with 7 bases between them. CDR3 length equals 13 residues. Germline-derived CDR1 and CDR2 are LGHNA and YSLEER. The DNA of the CDR3 is TGCGCCAGCAGCCAAGAGGCGAGGGAGACCCAGTACTTC. Protein sequence: CASSQEARETQYF.

The chain joins TRBV5-1 to TRBJ2-3, with 7 positions matching TRBD2. CDR3 length: 16 amino acids. The germline CDR1 and CDR2 sequences are SGHRS and YFSETQ. Trimming cost V 1 base and J 3 bases; bases outside gene matches: 8. The DNA for the CDR3 is TGCGCCAGCAGCTTGACTTCTAGCGGAGGAACAGATACGCAGTATTTT. This translates into CASSLTSSGGTDTQYF.

The CDR3 is CASSRVGPASGGFSGELFF. CDR3 DNA sequence: TGCGCCAGCAGCCGAGTGGGGCCCGCTAGCGGGGGCTTTTCCGGGGAGCTGTTTTTT. The chain has TRBV10-1 and TRBJ2-2; 10 bases are a match to TRBD2. The CDR3 contains 19 residues. Looked up from germline, CDR1 is WNHNN and CDR2 is SYGVQD (reference sequence). With 6 bases clipped from V and 6 bases from J, the junction kept 19 bases outside the gene matches.

The rearrangement uses TRBV6-5 and TRBJ1-2; TRBD1 aligns across 10 bases. The germline gives CDR1 MNHEY, CDR2 SVGAGI. The V segment lost 6 bases and the J segment 4 bases; nucleotides outside the gene matches: 8. The CDR3 sequence is 15 residues long. The CDR3 sequence is CASRRDRGQGYGYTF. The CDR3 nucleotides read TGTGCCAGCAGGCGAGACAGGGGGCAAGGCTATGGCTACACCTTC.

The J gene is TRBJ2-1, the V gene TRBV30; D is undetermined. This CDR3 spans 11 amino acids. The V end was cut by 1 base, the J end by 7 bases, with 5 bases between. The germline V gene encodes CDR1 GTSNPN and CDR2 SVGIG (reference sequence). The CDR3 here is CAWSALNEQFF. The DNA for the CDR3 is TGTGCCTGGAGTGCCCTAAATGAGCAGTTCTTC.

The V gene is TRBV6-2 or TRBV6-3, the J gene TRBJ1-2; D gene ambiguous. The CDR3 extends over 15 amino acids. Per germline, CDR1 MNHEY and CDR2 SVGEGT. Trimming removed 2 bases at V and 4 bases at J, with 14 bases between. The CDR3 DNA reads as TGTGCCAGCAGTTACCCTGAGGGCAGTGTCTATGGCTACACCTTC. Translating gives CASSYPEGSVYGYTF.

The chain uses TRBV29-1 and TRBJ2-1, with D perhaps matching TRBD1 (7 bases). V was cut by 4 bases and J by 7 bases, with 17 bases left in between. Germline CDR1 and CDR2: SQVTM and ANQGSEA. This CDR3 comprises 14 residues. For the CDR3, the DNA is TGCAGCGTTGTCGATGGCAGGGGGGCGAATGAGCAGTTCTTC. It is translated as CSVVDGRGANEQFF.

V and J are TRBV24-1 and TRBJ1-5; D unclear. Germline V CDR1 and CDR2: KGHDR, SFDVKD. V lost 6 bases to trimming and J lost 4 bases, with 12 bases between them. The CDR3 spans 14 residues. This CDR3 reads CATSRRQTNQPQHF. CDR3 coding DNA: TGTGCCACCAGTCGCCGGCAGACAAATCAGCCCCAGCATTTT.

CDR3 region: CASSQEGRGRGHEQFF. As DNA, the CDR3 is TGCGCCAGCAGCCAAGAGGGGCGAGGGAGGGGCCATGAGCAGTTCTTC. The chain links TRBV4-1 to TRBJ2-1, with 7 bases matching TRBD2. Germline values: CDR1 MGHRA, CDR2 YSYEKL. V shed 0 bases and J 8 bases; nucleotides not matched to a gene: 10. The CDR3 is made up of 16 amino acids.

The chain uses TRBV7-2 and TRBJ1-1, with TRBD1 matching over 9 bases. The CDR3 extends over 14 amino acids. The germline V gene has CDR1 SGHTA and CDR2 FQGNSA. V dropped 5 bases and J dropped 4; count of bases not matched to a gene: 5. CDR3 DNA: TGTGCCAGCAGCGCCCGACAGGGGGGCACTGAAGCTTTCTTT. Its protein product is CASSARQGGTEAFF.

The J gene is TRBJ2-7, the V gene TRBV5-1, with 10 bases identical to TRBD1. J gave up 4 bases and V 0 bases, and 10 bases lay outside the gene matches. Germline V gene lookup returns CDR1 SGHRS and CDR2 YFSETQ. The length of the CDR3 is 17 residues. Here the CDR3 DNA reads TGCGCCAGCAGCTTGGCAGAAAGGACAGGGGGTAAATACGAGCAGTACTTC. Translated, it gives CASSLAERTGGKYEQYF. The full variable domain, with the rest looked up from reference TRBV5-1 and TRBJ2-7, is KAGVTQTPRYLIKTRGQQVTLSCSPISGHRSVSWYQQTPGQGLQFLFEYFSETQRNKGNFPGRFSGRQFSNSRSEMNVSTLELGDSALYLCASSLAERTGGKYEQYFGPGTRLTVT.

The chain joins TRBV19 to TRBJ1-1; D ambiguous. V dropped 3 bases and J dropped 1 base, with 6 bases sitting between them. The CDR3 is 13 amino acids. CDR1 is LNHDA and CDR2 is SQIVND in the germline V gene (reference sequence). CDR3 DNA: TGTGCCAGTAGTATGCTTAGGAACACTGAAGCTTTCTTT. Translated: CASSMLRNTEAFF.